This T cell receptor beta chain was identified during a study of blood T cells in healthy people across ages. Study summary: Researchers report that template switching captured about one barcoded beta molecule per two T cells.

This CDR3 contains 12 residues. Germline CDR1 and CDR2: LGHDT and YNNKEL (reference sequence). The V segment lost 5 bases and the J segment 10 bases; nucleotides outside the gene matches: 2. A second PCR, run for about 7 to 11 cycles, used a sample-barcoded 5' primer plus a J-beta primer mix. Sequencing yielded, for each sample, at least 3 million paired-end reads carrying CDR3. TCRdb ran MiXCR on the 5' RACE reads and lists one entry per CDR3 protein. The sample lists hundreds of thousands of distinct CDR3 sequences; around half were seen once. This clonotype turned up a few times. Its antigen is currently unknown. Study outcomes and limitations: More naive CD4+ cells and higher diversity were found in long-lived than in aged donors.

The sample consisted of blood. This clonotype was sampled from a man older than 75 in good health. The rearrangement links TRBV3-1 to TRBJ2-1, with TRBD2 matching over 10 bases. As DNA, the CDR3 is TGTGCCAGCAGCTGGACTAGCGGAGAGCAGTTCTTC. It is translated as CASSWTSGEQFF.